This T cell receptor (beta chain) was identified in a study of blood T cell repertoires in COVID-19. TCRdb keeps only in-frame clones here, not all; method: immunoSEQ multiplex PCR. The table lists some 350,000 clones, roughly 87% of them singletons. V was cut by 4 bases and J by 5 bases, with 4 bases left in between. The CDR3 length is 11 residues. Germline V CDR1 and CDR2: MNHEY, SVGAGI. This TCR was recovered from a young woman who had recovered from COVID-19. The material sequenced was PBMCs or T cells enriched from blood (not recorded which). The chain is built from TRBV6-5 and TRBJ2-3; D not certain. CDR3 nucleotide sequence: TGTGCCAGCAGTTCAGAAGATACGCAGTATTTT. Translated, it gives CASSSEDTQYF.